Presented here are 24 T cell receptor beta chains from one specimen sequenced in a study of blood T cells in healthy people across ages. It was with a sample-barcoded 5' primer and a J-beta primer mix that a second PCR of roughly 7 to 12 cycles was run. TCRdb analysed the 5' RACE reads with MiXCR anew, one entry per CDR3 protein. The repertoire holds about 640,000 distinct CDR3 sequences, with under 65% as singletons. The sequenced material came from blood. These TCRs come from a man in his 60s in good health.

This clonotype was seen only a few times. This chain uses TRBV20-1 with TRBJ1-1; D gene ambiguous. The germline CDR1 and CDR2 sequences are DFQATT and SNEGSKA (reference sequence). Trimming removed 5 bases at V and 0 bases at J, with 7 bases between. The CDR3 consists of 12 residues. DNA for the CDR3: TGCAGTGCTCCCCGGATGAACACTGAAGCTTTCTTT. Its translation is CSAPRMNTEAFF.

The chain carries TRBV6-1 and TRBJ1-6; the match to TRBD1 covers 8 bases. V lost 6 bases to trimming and J lost 9 bases; unmatched junction nucleotides: 10. This CDR3 contains 15 residues. Germline V gives CDR1 MNHNS, CDR2 SASEGT. The CDR3 sequence: CASRRDRGGSSPLHF. The CDR3, as DNA: TGTGCCAGCAGGCGCGACAGGGGAGGGAGTTCACCCCTCCACTTT.

This rearrangement joins TRBV6-5 to TRBJ2-5, with 8 bases fitting TRBD1. Near its end, the DNA agrees better with TRBJ2-7, so the J call may be wrong. Germline V gene sequence: CDR1 MNHEY, CDR2 SVGAGI. The CDR3 is 15 residues long. The CDR3 DNA follows: TGTGCCAGCAGCCCGGACAGGGCGTCCCAGGCCGAGCAGTACTTC. Protein product: CASSPDRASQAEQYF.

The genes are TRBV6-6 and TRBJ2-1; TRBD2 agrees at 11 bases. The trim removed 2 bases at V and 7 bases at J, leaving 4 bases unmatched. The CDR3 runs 15 residues. Germline-derived CDR1 and CDR2 are MNHNY and SVGAGI (reference sequence). CDR3 in amino acids: CASSYPRTSGNEQFF. The CDR3 DNA follows: TGTGCCAGCAGTTACCCTAGGACTAGCGGGAATGAGCAGTTCTTC.

This chain links TRBV7-3 with TRBJ2-3, with 9 bases lining up with TRBD2. The CDR3 has 17 residues. The junction had 15 bases not matched to a gene; V was cut back by 5 bases and J by 6 bases. The germline V gene encodes CDR1 SGHTA and CDR2 FQGTGA. The CDR3 DNA reads TGTGCCAGCAGCCAAACGGGCGGCGGGAGGGCCAGGGATACGCAGTATTTT. Translating it yields CASSQTGGGRARDTQYF.

This clonotype was detected only a few times. The J gene is TRBJ2-1, the V gene TRBV6-4, with D possibly being TRBD2 (6 bases). V was clipped by 1 base and J by 10 bases, with 14 bases between them. Germline V gene lookup returns CDR1 MRHNA and CDR2 SNTAGT. The CDR3 sequence is 14 residues long. The CDR3 bases are TGTGCCAGCAGTGACTGGGGCCAGGGAGGCGAGCAGTTCTTC. It is translated as CASSDWGQGGEQFF.

In this sample, this clonotype turned up a few times. The V call is TRBV29-1, the J call TRBJ2-7; a weak D match, TRBD2 (6 bases). The CDR3 consists of 14 residues. V dropped 5 bases and J dropped 0 bases, with 14 bases sitting between them. From germline, CDR1 is SQVTM and CDR2 ANQGSEA. The CDR3, as DNA: TGCAGCGTTTTAACTAGCCCGAGCTCCTACGAGCAGTACTTC. Protein product: CSVLTSPSSYEQYF.

As to this clonotype: Germline and junction disagree at one end, which may indicate a read error. CDR3 in DNA: TGTGCCAGCAGTTACTCGTACGGAGGGACGGATCTTTATGGCCACACCTTC. Its protein is CASSYSYGGTDLYGHTF. The V gene is TRBV6-5, the J gene TRBJ1-2, with D maybe TRBD1 (5 bases). Germline CDR1 MNHEY, CDR2 SVGAGI. CDR3 length equals 17 residues.

The count of this clonotype is one. The chain couples TRBV20-1 to TRBJ1-1; D may be TRBD1 (6 bases). The V gene's germline CDR1 is DFQATT and CDR2 SNEGSKA (reference sequence). This CDR3 is 16 amino acids long. V lost 0 bases and J 3 bases, leaving 17 bases between the germline ends. CDR3 protein: CSAREGGAGGDTEAFF. CDR3 nucleotides: TGCAGTGCTAGAGAGGGGGGCGCGGGAGGTGACACTGAAGCTTTCTTT.

The chain joins TRBV9 to TRBJ2-1, with D tentatively TRBD1 or TRBD2 (5 bases each). The V end was cut by 6 bases, the J end by 3 bases, with 16 bases between. The CDR3 runs to 15 residues. Germline lookup yields CDR1 SGDLS and CDR2 YYNGEE. This CDR3 reads CASTPEGSSYNEQFF. The CDR3 DNA is TGTGCCAGCACCCCCGAGGGGAGTAGCTACAATGAGCAGTTCTTC.

The rearrangement uses TRBV5-1 and TRBJ1-2; perhaps TRBD1 as D (5 bases). In germline, CDR1 is SGHRS, CDR2 YFSETQ. The CDR3 is made up of 14 amino acids. The ends were cut back, 0 bases at V and 6 bases at J, with 12 bases in the middle. The CDR3 nucleotides are TGCGCCAGCAGCTTGGAGTCAGGGCAGGATGGCTACACCTTC. Its translation: CASSLESGQDGYTF.

The V call is TRBV11-2, the J call TRBJ2-1; D not resolved. The CDR3 is 15 amino acids. Trimming took off 1 base at V and 7 bases at J, with 14 bases between the two ends. In germline, CDR1 is SGHAT, CDR2 FQNNGV. The CDR3 DNA reads TGTGCCAGCAGCTTAGTAGGGAATCTGGGGAATGAGCAGTTCTTC. Translating it yields CASSLVGNLGNEQFF.

In this sample, this clonotype turned up a few times. CDR3 coding DNA: TGTGCCAGCAGTTTTGGGGTACGCTGGGAGACCCAGTACTTC. Protein product: CASSFGVRWETQYF. The chain carries TRBV12-3 or TRBV12-4 and TRBJ2-5; D gene unclear. V lost 3 bases and J 5 bases, leaving 13 bases between the germline ends. The CDR3 loop spans 14 amino acids.

There are a few counts of this clonotype. This chain links TRBV12-3 or TRBV12-4 with TRBJ1-2; D may be TRBD1 (5 bases). Trimming removed 0 bases at V and 7 bases at J, with 12 bases between. The CDR3 has 14 residues. CDR3 coding DNA: TGTGCCAGCAGTTTAGCTGGCAGGGCCACTGGCTACACCTTC. Its protein product is CASSLAGRATGYTF.

DNA for the CDR3: TGTGCCAGCAGCTTGGGGGACAGGGGAGGTACAGATACGCAGTATTTT. Translation: CASSLGDRGGTDTQYF. The chain carries TRBV7-9 and TRBJ2-3; 10 nucleotides line up with TRBD1. Losses at the gene ends were 3 bases for V and 3 bases for J; bases not matched to a gene: 6. There are 16 residues in the CDR3. Germline CDR1 SEHNR, CDR2 FQNEAQ (reference sequence). Supplemented by reference TRBV7-9 and TRBJ2-3, the full variable domain reads DTGVSQNPRHKITKRGQNVTFRCDPISEHNRLYWYRQTLGQGPEFLTYFQNEAQLEKSRLLSDRFSAERPKGSFSTLEIQRTEQGDSAMYLCASSLGDRGGTDTQYFGPGTRLTVL.

This clonotype was seen just once. With a much larger clone just one base away, this may be a read error. The rearrangement joins TRBV12-3 or TRBV12-4 to TRBJ2-3, with a tentative D call TRBD2 (6 bases). The V and J ends lost 8 bases and 0 bases respectively, with 18 bases between them. CDR3 length equals 16 residues. CDR3 loop: CASGGAGSASTDTQYF. The CDR3 nucleotides are TGTGCCAGCGGCGGGGCAGGAAGTGCTAGCACAGATACGCAGTATTTT.

This clonotype turned up a few times. The genes are TRBV7-8 and TRBJ2-1; D remains ambiguous. Deletions cut 2 bases from V and 2 bases from J, with 10 bases between. The CDR3 is made up of 15 amino acids. The germline CDR1 and CDR2 sequences are SGHVS and FQNEAQ. CDR3 DNA: TGTGCCAGCAGCTTACCTCTAGAGCCCTACAATGAGCAGTTCTTC. It specifies CASSLPLEPYNEQFF.

In DNA form, the CDR3 reads TGTGCCAGCAGCTTCAGAAGGGGAGTGGCAGATACGCAGTATTTT. Encoded protein: CASSFRRGVADTQYF. The chain employs TRBV7-9 and TRBJ2-3; either TRBD1 or TRBD2 may supply D (5 bases each). The CDR3 is made up of 15 amino acids. The V gene's germline CDR1 is SEHNR and CDR2 FQNEAQ (reference sequence). Trimming stripped 3 bases from V and 4 bases from J, with 14 bases between.

The chain employs TRBV20-1 and TRBJ2-5; TRBD2 matches 9 bases. J was trimmed by 4 bases and V by 3 bases; bases with no gene match: 6. CDR1 is DFQATT, CDR2 SNEGSKA, per germline (reference sequence). The CDR3 sequence is 14 residues long. DNA of the CDR3: TGCAGTGCTAGTCGCGGGGGGGGTGGAGAGACCCAGTACTTC. As protein: CSASRGGGGETQYF.

V is TRBV2 and J is TRBJ2-4; TRBD2 might be the D (6 bases). Trimming took off 10 bases at V and 3 bases at J, with 16 bases between the two ends. The CDR3 consists of 14 residues. Germline V gene sequence: CDR1 SNHLY, CDR2 FYNNEI. The CDR3 DNA reads as TGTGCCACCACGGGAGACAGTGGCAAAAACATTCAGTACTTC. As protein: CATTGDSGKNIQYF.

This clonotype occurred a few times. V gene TRBV6-6 combines with J gene TRBJ2-1; no firm D call. V was shortened by 2 bases and J by 7 bases, with 15 bases between the two germline ends. The CDR3 sequence is 15 residues long. CDR1 and CDR2 (germline): MNHNY, SVGAGI (reference sequence). CDR3 amino acids: CASSYGRVQPNEQFF. The CDR3 nucleotides are TGTGCCAGCAGTTACGGTAGGGTACAGCCTAATGAGCAGTTCTTC.

The rearrangement uses TRBV15 and TRBJ2-3, with D maybe TRBD1 (6 bases). The germline gives CDR1 LNHNV, CDR2 YYDKDF (reference sequence). The CDR3 sequence is 15 residues long. Trimming cost V 2 bases and J 5 bases, with 14 bases left between them. The CDR3 reads CATSRSGVLGDTQYF. The CDR3 coding sequence is TGTGCCACCAGCAGATCAGGGGTTTTGGGAGATACGCAGTATTTT. The full variable domain, with the rest looked up from reference TRBV15 and TRBJ2-3, is DAMVIQNPRYQVTQFGKPVTLSCSQTLNHNVMYWYQQKSSQAPKLLFHYYDKDFNNEADTPDNFQSRRPNTSFCFLDIRSPGLGDTAMYLCATSRSGVLGDTQYFGPGTRLTVL.

This clonotype has just one count. The rearrangement links TRBV11-2 to TRBJ1-5; 7 nucleotides line up with TRBD1. Germline V CDR1 and CDR2: SGHAT, FQNNGV. V trimming: 4 bases; J trimming: 4 bases; junction bases outside the gene matches: 7. This CDR3 comprises 15 residues. CDR3 DNA: TGTGCCAGCAGCTCCGATCCGGGACAGAATCAGCCCCAGCATTTT. It specifies CASSSDPGQNQPQHF.

The chain is built from TRBV29-1 and TRBJ2-3, with 9 bases fitting TRBD2. V lost 4 bases and J lost 1; bases outside the gene matches: 6. The germline V gene has CDR1 SQVTM and CDR2 ANQGSEA. This CDR3 has 15 amino acids. The CDR3 region has the DNA TGCAGCGTTGGACCTTCTAGCGGGGGCACAGATACGCAGTATTTT. Translating it yields CSVGPSSGGTDTQYF.